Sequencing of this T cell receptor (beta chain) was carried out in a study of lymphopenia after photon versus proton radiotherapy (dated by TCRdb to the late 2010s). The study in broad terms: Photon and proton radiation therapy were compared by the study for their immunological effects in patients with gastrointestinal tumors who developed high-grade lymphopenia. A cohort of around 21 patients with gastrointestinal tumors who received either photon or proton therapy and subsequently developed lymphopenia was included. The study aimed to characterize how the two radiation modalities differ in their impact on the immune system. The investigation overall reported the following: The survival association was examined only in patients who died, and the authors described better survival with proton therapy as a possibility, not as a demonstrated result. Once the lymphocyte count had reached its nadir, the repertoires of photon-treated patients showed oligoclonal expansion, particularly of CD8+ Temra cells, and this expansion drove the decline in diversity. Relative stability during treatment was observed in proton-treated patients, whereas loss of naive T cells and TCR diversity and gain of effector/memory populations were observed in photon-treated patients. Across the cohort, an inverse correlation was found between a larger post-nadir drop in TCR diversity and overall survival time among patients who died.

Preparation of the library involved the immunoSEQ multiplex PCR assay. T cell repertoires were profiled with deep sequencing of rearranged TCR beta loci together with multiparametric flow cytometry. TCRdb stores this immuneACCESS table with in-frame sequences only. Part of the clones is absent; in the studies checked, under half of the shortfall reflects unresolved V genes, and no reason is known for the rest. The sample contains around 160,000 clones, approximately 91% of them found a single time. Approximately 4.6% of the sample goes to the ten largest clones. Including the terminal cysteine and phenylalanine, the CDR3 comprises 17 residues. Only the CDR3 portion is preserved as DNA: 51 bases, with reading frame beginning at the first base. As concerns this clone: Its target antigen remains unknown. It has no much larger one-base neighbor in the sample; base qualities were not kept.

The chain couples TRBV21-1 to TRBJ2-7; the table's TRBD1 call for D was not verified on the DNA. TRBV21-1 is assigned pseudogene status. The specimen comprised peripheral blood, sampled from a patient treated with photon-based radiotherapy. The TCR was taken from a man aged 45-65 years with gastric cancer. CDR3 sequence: CASKGWGPALIIHEQYF. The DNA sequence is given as TGTGCCAGCAAGGGTTGGGGGCCGGCGCTAATTATCCACGAGCAGTACTTC.